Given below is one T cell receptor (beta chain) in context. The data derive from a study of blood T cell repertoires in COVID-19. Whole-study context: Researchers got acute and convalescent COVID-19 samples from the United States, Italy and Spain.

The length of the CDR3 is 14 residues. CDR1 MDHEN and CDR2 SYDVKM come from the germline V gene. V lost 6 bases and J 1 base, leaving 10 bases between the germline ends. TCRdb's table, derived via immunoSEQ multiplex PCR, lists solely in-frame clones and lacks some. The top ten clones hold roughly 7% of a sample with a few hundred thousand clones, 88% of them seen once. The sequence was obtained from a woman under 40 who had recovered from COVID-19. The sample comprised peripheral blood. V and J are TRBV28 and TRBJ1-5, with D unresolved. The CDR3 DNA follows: TGTGCCAGCAGATTGGGAGGGAGCAATCAGCCCCAGCATTTT. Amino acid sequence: CASRLGGSNQPQHF. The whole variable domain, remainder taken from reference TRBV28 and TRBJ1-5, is DVKVTQSSRYLVKRTGEKVFLECVQDMDHENMFWYRQDPGLGLRLIYFSYDVKMKEKGDIPEGYSVSREKKERFSLILESASTNQTSMYLCASRLGGSNQPQHFGDGTRLSIL.